The 24 T cell receptor beta chains in this list originate from one sample, sequenced in a study of blood T cells in healthy people across ages. A second PCR, run for about 6 to 12 cycles, used a sample-barcoded 5' primer plus a J-beta primer mix. MiXCR, applied by TCRdb to the 5' RACE reads, yields one record per CDR3 protein. Among about 730,000 distinct CDR3 sequences listed, roughly 47% were seen once. Sequenced sample: blood. The receptors derive from a woman in her sixties in good health.

This clonotype has just a few counts. The chain is built from TRBV5-1 and TRBJ2-7; the D gene could be TRBD1 or TRBD2 (5 bases each). The CDR3 totals 14 residues. The V end lost 3 bases, the J end lost 0 bases, and 10 bases lay between the germline ends. Germline CDR1 and CDR2: SGHRS and YFSETQ. The CDR3 reads CASSWGTDSYEQYF. The CDR3 nucleotides are TGCGCCAGCAGCTGGGGGACGGACTCCTACGAGCAGTACTTC.

The chain recombines TRBV5-1 with TRBJ2-2; the match to TRBD1 covers 7 bases. The CDR3 runs 16 residues. CDR1 is SGHRS, CDR2 YFSETQ, per germline. V lost 0 bases, J lost 1 base, and 3 bases stayed unmatched. The CDR3 here is CASSLADRRNTGELFF. CDR3 sequence (DNA): TGCGCCAGCAGCTTGGCGGACAGGCGGAACACCGGGGAGCTGTTTTTT.

In this sample, this clonotype turned up a few times. V is TRBV6-2 or TRBV6-3 and J is TRBJ2-3; TRBD2 agrees at 7 bases. In germline, CDR1 is MNHEY, CDR2 SVGEGT. This CDR3 is built from 14 residues. The trim removed 7 bases at V and 4 bases at J, leaving 8 bases unmatched. CDR3 DNA: TGTGCCAGCACGAGGGAGGGCCGTGCAGATACGCAGTATTTT. Translation: CASTREGRADTQYF.

The chain employs TRBV20-1 and TRBJ2-1, with D tentatively TRBD2 (6 bases). CDR1 and CDR2 (germline): DFQATT, SNEGSKA (reference sequence). Trimming shortened V by 3 bases and J by 10 bases, and 10 bases separated the two germline ends. This CDR3 contains 11 residues. CDR3 region: CSASTGLEQFF. The CDR3 DNA is TGCAGTGCTAGTACTGGACTAGAGCAGTTCTTC.

Concerning this clonotype: A much bigger clone sits one base away, suggesting this may be a read error. The V and J genes are TRBV6-5 and TRBJ2-6; D is undetermined. From germline, CDR1 is MNHEY and CDR2 SVGAGI. V lost 0 bases to trimming and J lost 3 bases, with 9 bases between them. The CDR3 length is 16 residues. The CDR3 region has the DNA TGTGCCAGCAGTTACTCGATAGGGTTTGGGGCCAACGTCCTGACTTTC. Protein sequence: CASSYSIGFGANVLTF.

In regard to this clonotype: Relative to the germline gene, one junction end is altered; a read error may explain this. The gene calls are TRBV7-9 and TRBJ1-4; D is possibly TRBD1 (6 bases). The CDR3 extends over 14 amino acids. CDR1 is SEHNR, CDR2 FQNEAQ, per germline (reference sequence). The CDR3 nucleotides read TGTGCCAGCAGCCACAGGGAGGCTAATGAGAAACTGTTTTTT. This codes for CASSHREANEKLFF.

There are a few counts of this clonotype. J is TRBJ2-3 and V is TRBV7-2, with 8 bases lining up with TRBD2. V trimming: 3 bases; J trimming: 11 bases; junction bases outside the gene matches: 10. The CDR3 sequence is 14 residues long. Germline assignment: CDR1 SGHTA and CDR2 FQGNSA. This chain's CDR3 is CASSFKREGKLQYF. The DNA of the CDR3 is TGTGCCAGCAGCTTTAAACGGGAGGGGAAGCTGCAGTATTTT.

With regard to this clonotype: A clone one base away is much larger, so this may be a read error. The chain links TRBV10-3 to TRBJ2-6, with D unresolved. Per germline, CDR1 ENHRY and CDR2 SYGVKD. The CDR3 totals 13 residues. Trimming took 4 bases from V and 6 from J, leaving 7 bases between them. The CDR3 sequence: CAISAQTANVLTF. CDR3 coding DNA: TGTGCCATCAGTGCCCAGACGGCCAACGTCCTGACTTTC.

The V gene is TRBV21-1, the J gene TRBJ2-4; the DNA was not compared with TRBD1, the D call given in the table. The J call may be incorrect, as the DNA end agrees better with TRBJ2-7. TRBV21-1 is flagged as a pseudogene. The CDR3 sequence is 16 residues long. The CDR3 loop is CASSKVGRGGQGEQYF. CDR3 DNA: TGTGCCAGCAGCAAAGTGGGTCGGGGCGGTCAGGGCGAGCAGTACTTC.

The chain recombines TRBV9 with TRBJ2-1, with 11 bases that match TRBD2. This CDR3 has 15 amino acids. With V trimmed by 0 bases and J by 5 bases, 1 base remained unmatched. The germline gives CDR1 SGDLS, CDR2 YYNGEE. The CDR3 DNA reads TGTGCCAGCAGCGTAGCGACTAGCGGGAACAATGAGCAGTTCTTC. Protein sequence: CASSVATSGNNEQFF.

The CDR3 sequence: CASSQTVLYEQYF. The CDR3 region has the DNA TGCGCCAGCAGCCAGACCGTTCTCTACGAGCAGTACTTC. The chain joins TRBV4-3 to TRBJ2-7; D is ambiguous. CDR3 length: 13 amino acids. Germline V CDR1 and CDR2: LGHNA, YSLEER. V shed 3 bases and J shed 3 bases, with 9 bases lying between them.

This clonotype was detected many times. V and J are TRBV6-5 and TRBJ2-5; 10 bases line up with TRBD1. The assigned J gene may be wrong: the sequence end matches TRBJ2-7 better. Germline CDR1 is MNHEY and CDR2 is SVGAGI. This CDR3 is 15 amino acids long. The CDR3 coding sequence is TGTGCCAGCAGCCGACCGGGACAGGGGAGTAACGAGCAGTACTTC. Encoded protein: CASSRPGQGSNEQYF.

This clonotype was observed a few times. The rearrangement uses TRBV6-1 and TRBJ2-4; TRBD2 matches at 8 bases. This CDR3 region has 15 residues. J lost 3 bases, V lost 6 bases, and 7 bases had no gene match. Germline V lookup: CDR1 MNHNS, CDR2 SASEGT. The CDR3 DNA reads as TGTGCCAGCAGCCCCCGGGGGGGGGGCAAAAACATTCAGTACTTC. The encoded protein is CASSPRGGGKNIQYF.

The chain recombines TRBV20-1 with TRBJ2-6; weak D call: TRBD2 (5 bases). CDR3 length: 15 amino acids. The V end was cut by 0 bases, the J end by 2 bases, with 8 bases between. Per germline, CDR1 DFQATT and CDR2 SNEGSKA (reference sequence). The chain's CDR3 is CSARDRRTGANVLTF. The CDR3 coding sequence is TGCAGTGCTAGAGATAGGAGGACTGGGGCCAACGTCCTGACTTTC.

This clonotype came up a few times. The J gene is TRBJ2-3, the V gene TRBV20-1, with TRBD2 matching over 7 bases. The junction had 9 bases not matched to a gene; V was cut back by 2 bases and J by 4 bases. CDR1 and CDR2 from the germline V gene are DFQATT and SNEGSKA (reference sequence). The CDR3 extends over 15 amino acids. The CDR3 DNA reads TGCAGTGCTAGACTCTGGGGCGGGAGCCCAGATACGCAGTATTTT. The encoded protein is CSARLWGGSPDTQYF.

This clonotype was counted only a few times. V gene TRBV7-9 combines with J gene TRBJ2-1; 9 bases are a match to TRBD1. V shed 5 bases, J shed 3 bases, and the junction held 5 bases outside the gene matches. The CDR3 is 15 amino acids. Germline V gives CDR1 SEHNR, CDR2 FQNEAQ (reference sequence). CDR3 nucleotides: TGTGCCAGCAGCCCCGACAGGGGGGGCTACAATGAGCAGTTCTTC. Translation: CASSPDRGGYNEQFF. Variable domain in full (rest from reference TRBV7-9 and TRBJ2-1): DTGVSQNPRHKITKRGQNVTFRCDPISEHNRLYWYRQTLGQGPEFLTYFQNEAQLEKSRLLSDRFSAERPKGSFSTLEIQRTEQGDSAMYLCASSPDRGGYNEQFFGPGTRLTVL.

This clonotype has just a few counts. The chain has TRBV7-2 and TRBJ1-5, with D hard to call. The CDR3 contains 13 residues. Germline-derived CDR1 and CDR2 are SGHTA and FQGNSA. Trimming removed 7 bases at V and 4 bases at J, with 11 bases between. The CDR3: CASNRGGNQPQHF. The CDR3 DNA follows: TGTGCCAGCAACCGAGGAGGTAATCAGCCCCAGCATTTT.

The chain joins TRBV12-3 or TRBV12-4 to TRBJ2-4, with TRBD1 matching over 9 bases. Losses at the gene ends were 6 bases for V and 8 bases for J; bases not matched to a gene: 17. CDR3 length equals 17 residues. CDR3 in amino acids: CASSLLGQGPRLDIQYF. In nucleotides, the CDR3 is TGTGCCAGCAGCCTACTCGGACAGGGGCCCCGGTTGGACATTCAGTACTTC.

This chain uses TRBV5-1 with TRBJ2-7; D is possibly TRBD1 (6 bases). Trimming took off 4 bases at V and 1 base at J, with 15 bases between the two ends. The CDR3 totals 15 residues. Looked up from germline, CDR1 is SGHRS and CDR2 is YFSETQ. CDR3 sequence (DNA): TGCGCCAGCAGCCGGGACACTCCAACTTCCTACGAGCAGTACTTC. Translation gives CASSRDTPTSYEQYF.

This clonotype has more than one count but fewer than ten. The V and J genes are TRBV15 and TRBJ1-4; D is unresolved. Trimming stripped 0 bases from V and 8 bases from J, with 7 bases between. CDR3 length: 13 residues. The germline CDR1 and CDR2 sequences are LNHNV and YYDKDF (reference sequence). The CDR3 protein is CATSRDPGEKLFF. The CDR3, as DNA: TGTGCCACCAGCAGAGATCCCGGAGAAAAACTGTTTTTT.

The count of this clonotype is one. The chain has TRBV2 and TRBJ2-3, with TRBD2 identical over 9 bases. Germline CDR1 reads SNHLY; CDR2 reads FYNNEI. Unmatched junction bases numbered 5, after V lost 5 bases and J lost 2 bases. This CDR3 has 15 residues. In nucleotides, the CDR3 is TGTGCCAGCAGTCGACTAGCGGCTAACACAGATACGCAGTATTTT. This sequence encodes CASSRLAANTDTQYF.

This clonotype was seen a single time. The V gene is TRBV29-1, the J gene TRBJ2-7; TRBD1 matches at 7 bases. Germline CDR1 is SQVTM and CDR2 is ANQGSEA. The CDR3 is 12 residues long. After removal of 7 bases from V and 5 bases from J, the junction contained 8 bases not matched to a gene. The CDR3 DNA reads TGCAGCGGTGATATAGGGGGCCACGAGCAGTACTTC. Amino acids: CSGDIGGHEQYF.

The gene calls are TRBV12-3 or TRBV12-4 and TRBJ2-3; TRBD1 or TRBD2 may be the D gene (5 bases each). Trimming removed 3 bases from V and 6 bases from J, with 16 bases in between. The CDR3 extends over 15 amino acids. The CDR3 loop reads CASSFRTGAGDTQYF. CDR3 DNA sequence: TGTGCCAGCAGTTTTCGGACTGGGGCTGGGGATACGCAGTATTTT.

This clonotype was observed a handful of times. The rearrangement links TRBV27 to TRBJ2-7; D perhaps matches TRBD2 (5 bases). V was shortened by 4 bases and J by 6 bases, with 10 bases between the two germline ends. The CDR3 has 12 amino acids. The germline V gene encodes CDR1 MNHEY and CDR2 SMNVEV (reference sequence). In DNA, the CDR3 is TGTGCCAGCAGTTCCTTTGCGGGCGAGCAGTACTTC. Encoded protein: CASSSFAGEQYF.